These T cell receptor beta chains were read from a single sample in a study of shared clonotypes between healthy human individuals. TCRdb's copy holds only in-frame clones and misses some; the assay was immunoSEQ multiplex PCR. Found here are more than 2 million clones, approximately 94% of them singletons; the top ten hold roughly 0.13%. The sequencing sample was made of naive CD4+ T cells sorted from blood. Receptors were obtained from a man between 18 and 35 years old in good health. The CDR3 runs from the conserved cysteine through the conserved F or W. Each record gives: V gene, J gene, clone size, D gene, CDR3 protein, CDR3 DNA. The D gene is left open where the match is weak. Expanded clones are given a class, and other clones once, few, many or no size at all.

TRBV6-6	TRBJ1-2	NA	NA	CASSSEGRGYTF	TGTGCCAGCAGCTCAGAGGGGCGTGGCTACACCTTC
TRBV6-6	TRBJ1-6	few	NA	CASGRQPGDNSPLHF	TGTGCCAGCGGTCGACAGCCTGGAGATAATTCACCCCTCCACTTT
TRBV19	TRBJ2-7	NA	NA	CASSKTGETGSYEQYF	TGTGCCAGTAGTAAGACGGGGGAGACTGGGTCCTACGAGCAGTACTTC
TRBV30	TRBJ2-7	NA	NA	CAWSRGGIYEQYF	TGTGCCTGGAGTAGAGGGGGAATCTACGAGCAGTACTTC
TRBV29-1	TRBJ2-3	NA	NA	CSVLTGVPDTQYF	TGCAGCGTTTTGACGGGGGTTCCCGATACGCAGTATTTT
TRBV10-3	TRBJ2-7	NA	NA	CAISESWGQGTSGSYEQYF	TGTGCCATCAGTGAGTCGTGGGGACAGGGCACTAGCGGCTCCTACGAGCAGTACTTC
TRBV30	TRBJ1-5	NA	NA	CAWNEGSNQPQHF	TGTGCCTGGAATGAGGGGAGCAATCAGCCCCAGCATTTT
TRBV27	TRBJ1-6	once	NA	CASSLYESGSPLHF	TGTGCCAGCAGTTTATATGAGAGCGGTTCACCCCTCCACTTT
TRBV6-1	TRBJ1-6	NA	NA	CASQGTVNSPLHF	TGTGCCAGCCAGGGGACGGTCAATTCACCCCTCCACTTT
TRBV28	TRBJ2-2	NA	NA	CAGGTANTGELFF	TGTGCGGGCGGGACAGCGAACACCGGGGAGCTGTTTTTT
TRBV5-1	TRBJ2-1	NA	NA	CASSSERGEQFF	TGCGCCAGCAGCTCGGAACGGGGAGAGCAGTTCTTC
TRBV18	TRBJ1-6	NA	NA	CASSPTGFDSPLHF	TGTGCCAGCTCACCTACAGGGTTCGATTCACCCCTCCACTTT
TRBV30	TRBJ2-3	NA	TRBD1	CAWSVHFGTGTDTQYF	TGTGCCTGGAGTGTACATTTCGGGACAGGCACAGATACGCAGTATTTT
TRBV7-2	TRBJ2-7	NA	NA	CASSLYADYEQYF	TGTGCCAGCAGCTTATATGCAGACTACGAGCAGTACTTC
TRBV18	TRBJ2-7	NA	NA	CASSPGAGGSYEQYF	TGTGCCAGCTCACCCGGGGCAGGGGGGTCCTACGAGCAGTACTTC
TRBV7-9	TRBJ2-1	NA	NA	CASSFSYEQFF	TGTGCCAGCAGCTTCAGTTATGAGCAGTTCTTC
TRBV27	TRBJ1-6	once	NA	CASSLFRVANSPLHF	TGTGCCAGCAGTTTATTCAGGGTTGCTAATTCACCCCTCCACTTT
TRBV7-2	TRBJ1-1	NA	NA	CASSPSGYSNTEAFF	TGTGCCAGCAGCCCCTCAGGGTATTCGAACACTGAAGCTTTCTTT
TRBV11-2	TRBJ2-3	NA	NA	CASSLGSPDTQYF	TGTGCCAGCAGCCTAGGGAGCCCAGATACGCAGTATTTT
TRBV7-2	TRBJ1-2	NA	TRBD1	CASSLANRGSGYGYTF	TGTGCCAGCAGCTTAGCAAACAGGGGAAGTGGCTATGGCTACACCTTC
TRBV18	TRBJ2-7	NA	NA	CASSPAISSNEQYF	TGTGCCAGCTCACCAGCGATTAGCTCGAACGAGCAGTACTTC
TRBV18	TRBJ1-1	NA	TRBD1	CASSPKLLDREEAFF	TGTGCCAGCTCACCCAAATTACTGGACAGGGAAGAAGCTTTCTTT
TRBV10-2	TRBJ1-5	NA	NA	CASSAGTRNQPQHF	TGCGCCAGCAGTGCGGGGACCAGGAATCAGCCCCAGCATTTT
TRBV12-2	TRBJ1-3	NA	NA	CASRSTLTGVGNTIYF	TGTGCAAGTCGCTCCACCCTGACAGGGGTGGGAAACACCATATATTTT
TRBV5-5	TRBJ1-6	NA	NA	CASSLRMLVAPLHF	TGTGCCAGCAGCTTGAGAATGCTGGTTGCACCCCTCCACTTT
TRBV2	TRBJ2-6	NA	NA	CASSELGSGANVLTF	TGTGCCAGCAGTGAATTGGGTTCTGGGGCCAACGTCCTGACTTTC
TRBV30	TRBJ1-2	NA	NA	CAWSGGHGYGYTF	TGTGCCTGGAGTGGGGGTCACGGCTATGGCTACACCTTC
TRBV6-5	TRBJ2-1	NA	TRBD1	CASRLGTAAYNEQFF	TGTGCCAGCAGGCTTGGGACAGCAGCCTACAATGAGCAGTTCTTC
TRBV10-1	TRBJ1-1	NA	TRBD1	CASSESTLGQGREAFF	TGCGCCAGCAGTGAGTCGACCCTCGGACAGGGACGTGAAGCTTTCTTT
TRBV5-6	TRBJ1-2	NA	NA	CASSGWTAPGYTF	TGTGCCAGCAGCGGGTGGACAGCGCCAGGCTACACCTTC
TRBV7-2	TRBJ2-2	once	TRBD1	CASSPYRGDTGELFF	TGTGCCAGCAGCCCTTACAGGGGTGATACCGGGGAGCTGTTTTTT
TRBV2	TRBJ2-5	NA	TRBD2	CASRAGGLQETQYF	TGTGCCAGCAGAGCGGGGGGGCTCCAAGAGACCCAGTACTTC
TRBV6-6	TRBJ1-6	NA	NA	CASSYSTASNNSPLHF	TGTGCCAGCAGTTACTCCACAGCCAGCAATAATTCACCCCTCCACTTT
TRBV6-9	TRBJ1-1	NA	NA	CASSVVNTEAFF	TGTGCCAGCAGTGTGGTGAACACTGAAGCTTTCTTT
TRBV28	TRBJ2-7	NA	TRBD1	CASSSTDRGKYF	TGTGCCAGCAGTTCGACGGACAGGGGGAAGTACTTC
TRBV5-3	TRBJ1-4	NA	TRBD1	CARSVQGATNEKLFF	TGTGCCAGAAGCGTACAGGGGGCAACTAATGAAAAACTGTTTTTT
TRBV5-1	TRBJ1-3	NA	NA	CASSLGGGGDSGNTIYF	TGCGCCAGCAGCTTGGGGGGTGGCGGAGACTCTGGAAACACCATATATTTT
TRBV7-8	TRBJ1-2	NA	NA	CASSFNFDYGYTF	TGTGCCAGCAGCTTCAATTTTGACTATGGCTACACCTTC
TRBV11-2	TRBJ2-1	NA	NA	CASSLAGRESHNEQFF	TGTGCCAGCAGCTTAGCGGGCAGGGAGTCTCACAATGAGCAGTTCTTC
TRBV27	TRBJ2-7	NA	NA	CASSHGVSSYEQYF	TGTGCCAGCAGCCATGGTGTAAGCTCCTACGAGCAGTACTTC